This T cell receptor beta chain derives from a study of blood T cell repertoires in COVID-19. Study overall: Researchers got acute and convalescent COVID-19 samples from the United States, Italy and Spain.

The length of the CDR3 is 13 residues. CDR1 is SQVTM, CDR2 ANQGSEA, per germline. V shed 1 base, J shed 9 bases, and the junction held 6 bases outside the gene matches. Profiled with immunoSEQ multiplex PCR; TCRdb holds only in-frame clones, not every one. This table has about 100,000 clones, more than 75% appearing once. The material sequenced was peripheral blood. This chain joins TRBV29-1 and TRBJ2-4; 7 nucleotides line up with TRBD1. The sequence was obtained from a human donor in a cohort sampled during active COVID-19. CDR3 sequence: CSVEVGTEGIQYF. CDR3 coding DNA: TGCAGCGTTGAAGTGGGGACAGAGGGCATTCAGTACTTC.